Given below is one TCR beta chain in context. The data originate from a study of cytotoxic CD8 clonotypes in ibrutinib-treated CLL. CDR3 length: 13 residues. V was shortened by 2 bases and J by 2 bases, with 6 bases between the two germline ends. Germline V lookup: CDR1 KGHSH, CDR2 LQKENI. Sequenced by immunoSEQ multiplex PCR; TCRdb stores in-frame clones only, minus some. Seen here are fewer than 200,000 clones, approximately 80% observed once, and the top ten hold about 5%. This material consisted of PBMCs, taken after 24 months of ibrutinib treatment. This receptor was taken from a human donor with chronic lymphocytic leukemia. V usage is TRBV18 and J usage is TRBJ1-2; tentative D call: TRBD1 (5 bases). The CDR3 sequence: CASSPEGNYGYTF. The CDR3 coding sequence is TGTGCCAGCTCACCAGAGGGGAACTATGGCTACACCTTC.